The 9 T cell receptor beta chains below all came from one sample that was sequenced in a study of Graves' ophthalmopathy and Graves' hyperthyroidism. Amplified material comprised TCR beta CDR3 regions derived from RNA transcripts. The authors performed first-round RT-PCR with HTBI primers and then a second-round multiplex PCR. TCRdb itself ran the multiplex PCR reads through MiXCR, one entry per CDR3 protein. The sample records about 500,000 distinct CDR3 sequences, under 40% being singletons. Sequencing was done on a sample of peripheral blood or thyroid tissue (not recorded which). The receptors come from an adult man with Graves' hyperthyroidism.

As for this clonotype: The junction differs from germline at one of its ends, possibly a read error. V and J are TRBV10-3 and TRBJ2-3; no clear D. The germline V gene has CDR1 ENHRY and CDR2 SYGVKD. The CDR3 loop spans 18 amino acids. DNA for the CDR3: TGTACCATCAGTGAGTCAGAGAAGGGCCTCGGTAGTACAGATACGCAGTATTTT. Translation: CTISESEKGLGSTDTQYF.

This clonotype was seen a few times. The CDR3 DNA reads TGCAGTGCCAGCAGTTTTAGCAGGGAGACCCAGTACTTC. It yields the protein CSASSFSRETQYF. V usage is TRBV20-1 and J usage is TRBJ2-5, with D unresolved. From germline, CDR1 is DFQATT and CDR2 SNEGSKA (reference sequence). The CDR3 extends over 13 amino acids. The V gene lost 6 bases and the J gene lost 5 bases, with 16 bases spanning the gap.

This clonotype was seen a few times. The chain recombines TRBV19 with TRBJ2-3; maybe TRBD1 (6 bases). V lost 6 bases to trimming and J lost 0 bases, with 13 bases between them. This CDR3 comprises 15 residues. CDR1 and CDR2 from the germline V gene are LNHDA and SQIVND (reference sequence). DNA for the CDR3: TGTGCCAGTAGCCGGGACATATCTAGCACAGATACGCAGTATTTT. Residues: CASSRDISSTDTQYF.

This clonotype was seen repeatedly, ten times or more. CDR3 DNA: TGCAGTGCTAGAACCACAGGGCTTAGCTACACCTTC. Encoded protein: CSARTTGLSYTF. The V and J genes are TRBV20-1 and TRBJ1-2; the D gene is possibly TRBD1 (6 bases). The germline CDR1 and CDR2 sequences are DFQATT and SNEGSKA (reference sequence). This CDR3 region has 12 residues. Trimming cost V 2 bases and J 9 bases, with 13 bases left between them.

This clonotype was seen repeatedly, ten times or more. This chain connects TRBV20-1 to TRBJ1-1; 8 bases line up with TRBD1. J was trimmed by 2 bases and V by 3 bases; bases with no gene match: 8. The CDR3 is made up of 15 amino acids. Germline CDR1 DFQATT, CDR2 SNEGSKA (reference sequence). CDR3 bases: TGCAGTGCTAGCGGAATCGGACAGGGAAACACTGAAGCTTTCTTT. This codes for CSASGIGQGNTEAFF.

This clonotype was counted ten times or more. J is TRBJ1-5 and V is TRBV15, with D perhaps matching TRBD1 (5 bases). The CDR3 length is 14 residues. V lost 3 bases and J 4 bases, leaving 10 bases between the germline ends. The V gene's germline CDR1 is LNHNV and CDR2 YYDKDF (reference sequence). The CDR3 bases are TGTGCCACCAGCAGTCTACAGGTTAATCAGCCCCAGCATTTT. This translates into CATSSLQVNQPQHF.

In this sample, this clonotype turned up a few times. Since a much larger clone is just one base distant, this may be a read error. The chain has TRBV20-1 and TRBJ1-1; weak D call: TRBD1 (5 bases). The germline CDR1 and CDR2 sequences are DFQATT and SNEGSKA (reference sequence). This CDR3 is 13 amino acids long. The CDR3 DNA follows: TGCAGTGCTAGAGATAGGAGGGGCACTGGAGCTTTCTTT. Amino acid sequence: CSARDRRGTGAFF.

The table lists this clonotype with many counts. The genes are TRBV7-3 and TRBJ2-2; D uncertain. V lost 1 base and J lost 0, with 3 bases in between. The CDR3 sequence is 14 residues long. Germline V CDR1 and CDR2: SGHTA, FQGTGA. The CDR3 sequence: CASSLSTNTGELFF. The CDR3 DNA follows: TGTGCCAGCAGCTTAAGTACGAACACCGGGGAGCTGTTTTTT.

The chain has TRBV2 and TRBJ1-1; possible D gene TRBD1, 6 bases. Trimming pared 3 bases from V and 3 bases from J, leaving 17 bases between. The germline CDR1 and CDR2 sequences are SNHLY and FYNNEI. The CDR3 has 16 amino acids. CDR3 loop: CASSENSGVFYTEAFF. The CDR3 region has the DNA TGTGCCAGCAGTGAGAATTCAGGGGTCTTTTACACTGAAGCTTTCTTT.